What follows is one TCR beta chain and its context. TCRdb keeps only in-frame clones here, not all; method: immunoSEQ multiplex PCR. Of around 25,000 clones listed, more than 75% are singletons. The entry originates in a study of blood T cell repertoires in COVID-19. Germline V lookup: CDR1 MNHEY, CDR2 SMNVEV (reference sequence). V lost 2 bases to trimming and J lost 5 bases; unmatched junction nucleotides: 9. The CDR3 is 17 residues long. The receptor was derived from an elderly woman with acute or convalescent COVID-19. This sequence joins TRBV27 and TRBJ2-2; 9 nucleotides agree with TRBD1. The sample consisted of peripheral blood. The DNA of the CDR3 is TGTGCCAGCAGTTTAAAGGCTGGGACAGGGCGGACCGGGGAGCTGTTTTTT. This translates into CASSLKAGTGRTGELFF.